This T cell receptor (beta chain) stems from a study of technical replicates of blood from a handful of donors. Trimming removed 0 bases at V and 0 bases at J, with 11 bases between. CDR1 is GTSNPN and CDR2 is SVGIG in the germline V gene (reference sequence). This CDR3 region has 15 residues. Some clones are missing from TCRdb's copy, which holds only in-frame ones; the method was immunoSEQ multiplex PCR. The data contain fewer than 60,000 clones, roughly 95% of them singletons. The sequencing input was PBMCs. The TCR originated in a human donor in good health. Some clones in this sample may be carry-over from other donors' samples. This chain uses TRBV30 with TRBJ1-1; D unclear. CDR3 in amino acids: CAWSVLRQVNTEAFF. The CDR3 DNA reads TGTGCCTGGAGTGTACTGCGGCAAGTGAACACTGAAGCTTTCTTT.